Listed here is a single TCR beta chain. Primers for the PCR totalled 60 Vbeta and 13 Jbeta. Data came from immunoSEQ multiplex PCR; TCRdb stores just in-frame clones and leaves some out. This sample yields some 150,000 clones, of which 65% to 85% are seen a single time; more than 6.5% belongs to the top ten. This entry belongs to a study of cytomegalovirus exposure and HLA in healthy donors. The germline gives CDR1 SEHNR, CDR2 FQNEAQ (reference sequence). The CDR3 length is 18 residues. V dropped 0 bases and J dropped 2; count of bases not matched to a gene: 11. This chain joins TRBV7-9 and TRBJ2-3; 7 bases fit TRBD1. Input material: PBMCs. The TCR was taken from a man between 25 and 39 years old in good health and CMV-seronegative. The CDR3 region has the DNA TGTGCCAGCAGCTTAGCGTCTTCAGGACAGGTAACCACAGATACGCAGTATTTT. It is translated as CASSLASSGQVTTDTQYF.